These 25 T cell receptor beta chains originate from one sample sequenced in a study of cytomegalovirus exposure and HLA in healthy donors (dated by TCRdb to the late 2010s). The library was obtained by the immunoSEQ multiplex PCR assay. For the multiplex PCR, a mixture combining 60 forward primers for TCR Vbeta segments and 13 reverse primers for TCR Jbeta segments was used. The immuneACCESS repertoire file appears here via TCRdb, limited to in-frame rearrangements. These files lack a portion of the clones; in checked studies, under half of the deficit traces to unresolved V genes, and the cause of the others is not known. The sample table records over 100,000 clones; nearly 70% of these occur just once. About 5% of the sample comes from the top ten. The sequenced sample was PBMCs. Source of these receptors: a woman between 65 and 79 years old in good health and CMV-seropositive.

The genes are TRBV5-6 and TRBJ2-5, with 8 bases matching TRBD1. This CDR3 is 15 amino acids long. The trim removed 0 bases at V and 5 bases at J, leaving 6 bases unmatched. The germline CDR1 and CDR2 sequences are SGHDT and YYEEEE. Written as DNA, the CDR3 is TGTGCCAGCAGCTTGGGGACAGGGATTTGGGAGACCCAGTACTTC. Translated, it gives CASSLGTGIWETQYF.

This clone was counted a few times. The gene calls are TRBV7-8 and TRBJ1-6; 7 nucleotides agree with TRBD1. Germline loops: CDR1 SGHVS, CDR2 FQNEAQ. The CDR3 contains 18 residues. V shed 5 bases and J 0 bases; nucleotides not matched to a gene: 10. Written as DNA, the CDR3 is TGTGCCAGCAGCCCCAGGGGGTTAGGGGGCTCCTATAATTCACCCCTCCACTTT. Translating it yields CASSPRGLGGSYNSPLHF. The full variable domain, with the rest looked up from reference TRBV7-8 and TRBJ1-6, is GAGVSQSPRYKVAKRGQDVALRCDPISGHVSLFWYQQALGQGPEFLTYFQNEAQLDKSGLPSDRFFAERPEGSVSTLKIQRTQQEDSAVYLCASSPRGLGGSYNSPLHFGNGTRLTVT.

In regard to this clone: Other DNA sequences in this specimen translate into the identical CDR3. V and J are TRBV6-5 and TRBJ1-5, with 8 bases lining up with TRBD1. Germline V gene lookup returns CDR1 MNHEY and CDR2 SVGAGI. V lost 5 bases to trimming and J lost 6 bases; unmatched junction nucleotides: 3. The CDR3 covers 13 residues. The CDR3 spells CASSRTGGQPQHF. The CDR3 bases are TGTGCCAGCAGTCGCACAGGGGGTCAGCCCCAGCATTTT.

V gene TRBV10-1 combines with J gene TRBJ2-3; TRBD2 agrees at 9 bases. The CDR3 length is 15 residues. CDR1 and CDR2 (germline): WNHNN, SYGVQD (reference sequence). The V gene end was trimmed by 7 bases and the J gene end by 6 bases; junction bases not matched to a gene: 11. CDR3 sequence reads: CASTTGLAGLDTQYF. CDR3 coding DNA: TGCGCCAGCACCACAGGGCTAGCGGGGTTGGATACGCAGTATTTT.

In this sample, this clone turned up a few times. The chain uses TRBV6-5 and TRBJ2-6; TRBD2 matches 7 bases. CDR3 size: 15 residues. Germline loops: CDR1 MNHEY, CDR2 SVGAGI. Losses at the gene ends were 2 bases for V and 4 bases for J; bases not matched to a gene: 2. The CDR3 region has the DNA TGTGCCAGCAGTTACGGGGGGGAGGGGGCCAACGTCCTGACTTTC. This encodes CASSYGGEGANVLTF.

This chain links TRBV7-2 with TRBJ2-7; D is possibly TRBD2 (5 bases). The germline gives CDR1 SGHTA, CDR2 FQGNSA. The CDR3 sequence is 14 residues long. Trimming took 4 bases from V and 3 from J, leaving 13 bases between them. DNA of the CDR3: TGTGCCAGCAGCTCCCGGACTGGATTCTACGAGCAGTACTTC. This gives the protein CASSSRTGFYEQYF.

The CDR3 loop is CASSVSAGASGANVLTF. The CDR3 DNA is TGTGCCAGCAGCGTCTCCGCGGGGGCGAGTGGGGCCAACGTCCTGACTTTC. The genes are TRBV9 and TRBJ2-6, with D possibly matching TRBD2 (7 bases). Germline V gene lookup returns CDR1 SGDLS and CDR2 YYNGEE. The germline V and J ends were trimmed by 2 bases and 3 bases, with 15 bases remaining between them. The CDR3 spans 17 residues.

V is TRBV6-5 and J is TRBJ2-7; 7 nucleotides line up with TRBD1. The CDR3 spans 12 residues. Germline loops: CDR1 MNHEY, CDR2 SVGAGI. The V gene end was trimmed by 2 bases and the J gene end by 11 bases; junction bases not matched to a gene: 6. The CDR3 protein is CASSYGQEREYF. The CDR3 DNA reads TGTGCCAGCAGTTACGGACAGGAGCGTGAGTACTTC.

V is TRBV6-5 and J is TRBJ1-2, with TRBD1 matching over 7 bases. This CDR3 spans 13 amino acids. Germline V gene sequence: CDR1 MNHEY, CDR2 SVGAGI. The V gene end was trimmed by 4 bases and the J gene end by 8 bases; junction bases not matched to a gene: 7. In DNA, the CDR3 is TGTGCCAGCAGTTTCGACAGGGTAGGAGGCTACACCTTC. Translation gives CASSFDRVGGYTF.

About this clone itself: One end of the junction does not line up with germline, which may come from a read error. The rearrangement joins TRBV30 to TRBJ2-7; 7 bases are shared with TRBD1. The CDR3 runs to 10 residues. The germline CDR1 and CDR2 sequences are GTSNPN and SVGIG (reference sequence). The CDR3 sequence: CAWEMGQTVF. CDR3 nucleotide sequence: TGTGCCTGGGAGATGGGACAGACGGTCTTC. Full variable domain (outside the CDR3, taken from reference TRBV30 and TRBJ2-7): SQTIHQWPATLVQPVGSPLSLECTVEGTSNPNLYWYRQAAGRGLQLLFYSVGIGQISSEVPQNLSASRPQDRQFILSSKKLLLSDSGFYLCAWEMGQTVFGPGTRLTVT.

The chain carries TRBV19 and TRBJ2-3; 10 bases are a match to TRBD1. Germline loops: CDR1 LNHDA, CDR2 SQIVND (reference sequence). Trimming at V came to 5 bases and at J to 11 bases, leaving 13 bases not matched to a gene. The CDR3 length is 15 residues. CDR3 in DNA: TGTGCCAGTAGTCAGGACAGGGGGAATGTGGATCGGCAGTATTTT. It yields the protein CASSQDRGNVDRQYF. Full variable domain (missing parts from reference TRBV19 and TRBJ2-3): DGGITQSPKYLFRKEGQNVTLSCEQNLNHDAMYWYRQDPGQGLRLIYYSQIVNDFQKGDIAEGYSVSREKKESFPLTVTSAQKNPTAFYLCASSQDRGNVDRQYFGPGTRLTVL.

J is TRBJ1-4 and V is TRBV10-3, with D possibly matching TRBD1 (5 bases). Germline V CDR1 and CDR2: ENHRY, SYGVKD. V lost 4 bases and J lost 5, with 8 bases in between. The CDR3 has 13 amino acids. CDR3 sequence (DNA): TGTGCCATCAGTGGGGGGGGGAATGAAAAACTGTTTTTT. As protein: CAISGGGNEKLFF.

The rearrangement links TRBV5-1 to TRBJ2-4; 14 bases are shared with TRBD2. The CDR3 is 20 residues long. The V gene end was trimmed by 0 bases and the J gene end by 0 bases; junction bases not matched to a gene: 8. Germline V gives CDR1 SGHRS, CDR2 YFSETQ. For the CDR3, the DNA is TGCGCCAGCAGCTTGGCGGGGACTAGCGGGGGAGATCTAGCCAAAAACATTCAGTACTTC. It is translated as CASSLAGTSGGDLAKNIQYF.

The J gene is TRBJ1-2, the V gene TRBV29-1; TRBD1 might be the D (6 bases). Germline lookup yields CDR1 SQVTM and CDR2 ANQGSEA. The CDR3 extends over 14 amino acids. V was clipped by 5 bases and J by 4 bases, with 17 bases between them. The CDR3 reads CSVNGRGGGYGYTF. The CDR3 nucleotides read TGCAGCGTTAACGGACGGGGAGGGGGCTATGGCTACACCTTC.

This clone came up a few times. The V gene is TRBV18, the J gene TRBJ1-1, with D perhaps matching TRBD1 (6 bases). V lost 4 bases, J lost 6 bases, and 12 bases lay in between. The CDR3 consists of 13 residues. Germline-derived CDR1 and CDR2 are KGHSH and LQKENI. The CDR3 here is CASSLGGASEAFF. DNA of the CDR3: TGTGCCAGCTCACTAGGGGGTGCGTCTGAAGCTTTCTTT.

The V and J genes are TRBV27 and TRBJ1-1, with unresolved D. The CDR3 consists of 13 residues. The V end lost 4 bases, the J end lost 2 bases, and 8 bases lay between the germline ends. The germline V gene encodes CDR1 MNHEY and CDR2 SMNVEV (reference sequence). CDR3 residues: CASSSSFNTEAFF. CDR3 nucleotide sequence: TGTGCCAGCAGTTCCTCTTTCAACACTGAAGCTTTCTTT.

CDR3 coding DNA: TGTGCTAGTGGTTTGGCTTCGGGGGGTCCGGGTAATGAGCAGTTCTTC. Translated: CASGLASGGPGNEQFF. The chain combines TRBV12-5 with TRBJ2-1; 7 nucleotides line up with TRBD2. With V trimmed by 1 base and J by 7 bases, 10 bases remained unmatched. Germline CDR1 LGHNT, CDR2 FRNRAP. There are 16 residues in the CDR3.

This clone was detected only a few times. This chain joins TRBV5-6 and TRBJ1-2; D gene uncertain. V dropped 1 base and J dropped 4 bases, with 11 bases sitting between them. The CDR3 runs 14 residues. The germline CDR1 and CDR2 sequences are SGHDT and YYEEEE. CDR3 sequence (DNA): TGTGCCAGCAGCTTGAAGGGAGAAGGCTATGGCTACACCTTC. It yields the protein CASSLKGEGYGYTF.

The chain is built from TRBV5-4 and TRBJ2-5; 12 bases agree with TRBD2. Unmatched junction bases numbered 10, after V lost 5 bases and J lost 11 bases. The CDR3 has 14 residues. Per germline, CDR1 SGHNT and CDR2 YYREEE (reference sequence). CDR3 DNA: TGTGCCAGCAGATCTAGCGGGGGGGCCCGCAGACAGTACTTC. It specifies CASRSSGGARRQYF.

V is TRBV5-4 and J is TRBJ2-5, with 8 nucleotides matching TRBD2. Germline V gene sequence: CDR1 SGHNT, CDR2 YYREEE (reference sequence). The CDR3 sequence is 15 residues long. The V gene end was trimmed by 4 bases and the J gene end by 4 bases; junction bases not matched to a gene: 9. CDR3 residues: CASSPPGGPGETQYF. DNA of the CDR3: TGTGCCAGCAGCCCCCCGGGGGGGCCGGGAGAGACCCAGTACTTC.

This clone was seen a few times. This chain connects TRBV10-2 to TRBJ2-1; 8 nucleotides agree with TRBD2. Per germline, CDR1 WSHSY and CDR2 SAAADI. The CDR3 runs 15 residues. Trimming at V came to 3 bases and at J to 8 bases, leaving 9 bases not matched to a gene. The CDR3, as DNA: TGCGCCAGCAGTGAACCGCGGGGGGAAGCGGATGAGCAGTTCTTC. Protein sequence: CASSEPRGEADEQFF.

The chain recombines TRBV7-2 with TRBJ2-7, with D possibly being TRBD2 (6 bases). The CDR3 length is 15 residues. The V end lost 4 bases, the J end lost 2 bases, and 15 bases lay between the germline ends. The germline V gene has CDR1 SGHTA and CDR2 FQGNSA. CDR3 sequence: CASSSIGGFAYEQYF. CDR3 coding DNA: TGTGCCAGCAGCTCAATAGGAGGGTTTGCCTACGAGCAGTACTTC.

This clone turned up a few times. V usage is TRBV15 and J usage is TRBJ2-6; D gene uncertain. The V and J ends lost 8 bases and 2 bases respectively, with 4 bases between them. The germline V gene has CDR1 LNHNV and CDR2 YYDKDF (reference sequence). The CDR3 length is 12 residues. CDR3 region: CATAAGANVLTF. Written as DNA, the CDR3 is TGTGCCACCGCAGCTGGGGCCAACGTCCTGACTTTC.

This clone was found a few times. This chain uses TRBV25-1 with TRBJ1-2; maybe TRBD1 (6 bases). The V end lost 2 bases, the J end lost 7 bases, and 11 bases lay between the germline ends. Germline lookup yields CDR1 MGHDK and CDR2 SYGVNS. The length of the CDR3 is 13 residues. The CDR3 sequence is CASSEPGDAGYTF. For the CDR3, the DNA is TGTGCCAGCAGTGAACCAGGGGATGCTGGCTACACCTTC.

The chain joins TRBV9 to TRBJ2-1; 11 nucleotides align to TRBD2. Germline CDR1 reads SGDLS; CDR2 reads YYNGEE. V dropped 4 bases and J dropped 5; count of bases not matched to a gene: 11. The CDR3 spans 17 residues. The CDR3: CASSPLAGGLVNNEQFF. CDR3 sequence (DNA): TGTGCCAGCAGCCCTCTAGCGGGGGGCTTAGTCAACAATGAGCAGTTCTTC.